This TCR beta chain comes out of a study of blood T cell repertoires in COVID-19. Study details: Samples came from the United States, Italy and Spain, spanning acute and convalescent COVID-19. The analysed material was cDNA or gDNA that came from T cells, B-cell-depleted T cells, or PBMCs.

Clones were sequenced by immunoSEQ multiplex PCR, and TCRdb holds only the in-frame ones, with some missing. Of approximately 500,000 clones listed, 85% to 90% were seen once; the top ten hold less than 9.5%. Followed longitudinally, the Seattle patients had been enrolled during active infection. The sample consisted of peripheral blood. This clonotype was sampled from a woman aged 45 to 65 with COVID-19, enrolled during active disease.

For the CDR3, the DNA is TGTGCCAGTAGTGGGGAACGCGCAGGGGGCCTTAACACTGAAGCTTTCTTT. It codes for CASSGERAGGLNTEAFF. This rearrangement joins TRBV19 to TRBJ1-1; 8 bases are shared with TRBD1. V trimming: 5 bases; J trimming: 2 bases; junction bases outside the gene matches: 13. This CDR3 has 17 amino acids. The germline gives CDR1 LNHDA, CDR2 SQIVND (reference sequence).